One and the same sample provided the 8 T cell receptor beta chains below, sequenced in a study of cytomegalovirus exposure and HLA in healthy donors. The PCR used 60 Vbeta and 13 Jbeta primers. Using immunoSEQ multiplex PCR, the repertoire was profiled, and TCRdb retains in-frame clones only, with some absent. The sample holds 80,000 or so clones, 77% seen once. Sequenced input: PBMCs. The receptors were gathered from a man in his forties or fifties in good health and CMV-seropositive.

The V call is TRBV18, the J call TRBJ2-5; 10 bases line up with TRBD2. The assigned J gene may be wrong: the sequence end matches TRBJ2-7 better. CDR1 and CDR2 (germline): KGHSH, LQKENI. The CDR3 is made up of 15 amino acids. DNA for the CDR3: TGTGCCAGCTCACCTGCTAGCGGGAGTACCTACGAGCAGTACTTC. As protein: CASSPASGSTYEQYF.

The V gene is TRBV4-1, the J gene TRBJ1-5; D is uncertain. CDR1 is MGHRA, CDR2 YSYEKL, per germline. The CDR3 has 14 amino acids. V dropped 0 bases and J dropped 2 bases, with 5 bases sitting between them. The CDR3 sequence: CASSQESGNQPQHF. The CDR3 nucleotides are TGCGCCAGCAGCCAAGAAAGCGGCAATCAGCCCCAGCATTTT.

V and J are TRBV7-2 and TRBJ2-7; maybe TRBD2 (5 bases). Looked up from germline, CDR1 is SGHTA and CDR2 is FQGNSA. The CDR3 totals 12 residues. Trimming cost V 5 bases and J 2 bases, with 7 bases left between them. CDR3 sequence reads: CASSSGTYEQYF. The CDR3 DNA reads TGTGCCAGCAGCAGCGGAACCTACGAGCAGTACTTC.

This chain joins TRBV9 and TRBJ2-2; D unresolved. The CDR3 loop spans 16 amino acids. Germline assignment: CDR1 SGDLS and CDR2 YYNGEE. Trimming stripped 4 bases from V and 1 base from J, with 14 bases between. DNA of the CDR3: TGTGCCAGCAGCCACCTAACGTCAGGGAACACCGGGGAGCTGTTTTTT. Translated: CASSHLTSGNTGELFF.

The rearrangement uses TRBV6-4 and TRBJ2-1; maybe TRBD2 (5 bases). Germline assignment: CDR1 MRHNA and CDR2 SNTAGT. Trimming left V 5 bases short and J 3 bases short, with 8 bases between. The CDR3 runs to 13 residues. CDR3 DNA: TGTGCCAGCAGTCAAGACTACTACAATGAGCAGTTCTTC. It encodes CASSQDYYNEQFF.

The chain combines TRBV7-2 with TRBJ1-5; 8 bases align to TRBD1. Germline lookup yields CDR1 SGHTA and CDR2 FQGNSA. V shed 3 bases and J 4 bases; nucleotides not matched to a gene: 8. This CDR3 has 16 amino acids. CDR3 nucleotides: TGTGCCAGCAGCTTGACGCAGGGGGCACGGAATCAGCCCCAGCATTTT. Translating gives CASSLTQGARNQPQHF.

This clone was observed a few times. The rearrangement links TRBV7-3 to TRBJ2-1; D uncertain. V lost 2 bases and J 5 bases, leaving 7 bases between the germline ends. The germline V gene has CDR1 SGHTA and CDR2 FQGTGA. The CDR3 has 13 residues. The CDR3 here is CASSLVRDNEQFF. CDR3 DNA sequence: TGTGCCAGCAGCTTAGTTCGAGACAATGAGCAGTTCTTC. The full variable domain, rest sourced from reference TRBV7-3 and TRBJ2-1, is GAGVSQTPSNKVTEKGKYVELRCDPISGHTALYWYRQSLGQGPEFLIYFQGTGAADDSGLPNDRFFAVRPEGSVSTLKIQRTERGDSAVYLCASSLVRDNEQFFGPGTRLTVL.

This clone appeared a few times. This chain uses TRBV18 with TRBJ1-2, with D unclear. Germline V CDR1 and CDR2: KGHSH, LQKENI. V was cut by 3 bases and J by 4 bases, with 9 bases left in between. This CDR3 has 13 amino acids. The CDR3 reads CASSPERAYGYTF. The CDR3 DNA follows: TGTGCCAGCTCACCTGAACGCGCCTATGGCTACACCTTC.